This T cell receptor (beta chain) was observed in a study of technical replicates of blood from several donors. Produced via immunoSEQ multiplex PCR; TCRdb's table is partial and in-frame only. The data show around 76,000 clones, about 90% seen once. V was clipped by 6 bases and J by 3 bases; unmatched bases: 3. This CDR3 contains 14 residues. The germline V gene encodes CDR1 MNHNY and CDR2 SVGAGI (reference sequence). Sequencing was performed on T cells isolated from PBMCs. This clonotype originated in a human donor in good health. The rearrangement links TRBV6-6 to TRBJ2-1, with TRBD2 matching over 9 bases. The CDR3 nucleotides read TGTGCCAGCAGGGGGACTAGCAACTACAATGAGCAGTTCTTC. Translated, it gives CASRGTSNYNEQFF.